The TCR beta chain described here comes from a study of blood T cell repertoires in COVID-19 (TCRdb year 2020). In terms of the full investigation: Collaborator samples came from the United States, Italy and Spain and covered acute and convalescent phases of COVID-19. Where HLA class I and class II types were available, the types were taken from metadata supplied by the sample provider, not from assay-based typing. The prospective study material was composed of cDNA or gDNA derived from T cells, B-cell-depleted T cells, or PBMCs. The dataset comprised deeply sampled blood TCRbeta repertoires from subjects exposed to, actively infected with, or recovered from COVID-19. The repertoires were made available in a free public database intended to serve as a resource for research on the immune response to SARS-CoV-2. Nearly every sample came with metadata listing a de-identified subject ID, COVID-19 status, age in years and sex. Samples were obtained from the ongoing ImmuneRACE study (first 160 participants) and from roughly 1,300 subjects provided by 6 global collaborators.

In Seattle, one collaborating source enrolled patients while the infection was active and tracked those patients longitudinally over the course of disease. Collaborating institutions collected whole blood in K2EDTA tubes following their own protocols. For TCRbeta analysis, collaborator samples were shipped as frozen whole blood, as isolated PBMCs, or as DNA extracted from either sample type. Study-level results and caveats: The amount of clinical and demographic metadata varied by source and participant and was provided uncurated.

The immunoSEQ Assay, a bias-controlled multiplex PCR, was used to amplify TCRbeta CDR3 regions from genomic DNA. Per the original workflow: The number of nucleated cells in each sample was estimated by amplification of reference gene primers within the assay. To quantify the absolute abundance of each unique TCRbeta CDR3 rearrangement, sequence reads were collapsed and filtered. For each sample, productive Simpson clonality was calculated by taking the square root of Simpson's diversity index across productive rearrangements. As stored in TCRdb, this immuneACCESS dataset retains in-frame rearrangements with V and J assigned. A fraction of the clones does not appear; measured against another copy, unresolved V genes explain less than half of the discrepancy, and the remainder lacks a known reason. The V and J calls and the clone size are those of that table, but D and trimming were determined from the DNA. The sample table lists some 48,000 clones, 80% to 90% of them with a count of one. Together, the top ten hold about 3% of the sample.

This clone was detected once. It lacks a known antigen. The record has no base qualities; no much larger clone is one base away. The specimen sequenced was peripheral blood. The source of this sequence is a woman of 80 years or more with COVID-19, enrolled during active disease.

The sequenced DNA is TGTGCCAGCAGCCGGGATGCGGCCGATGTGAGAGCTTTCTTT. Its protein product is CASSRDAADVRAFF. The chain was built from TRBV6-6 and TRBJ1-1; there is no confident call for the D gene. A distance of 21 bases separates the germline ends of V and J, which lose 6 bases and 10 bases respectively. Sequences MNHNY (CDR1) and SVGAGI (CDR2) are obtained from the germline V gene (reference sequence). The CDR3 goes from the cysteine to the phenylalanine over 14 residues. The kept DNA is CDR3 alone, 42 bases in frame from the first base.